This paragraph covers one T cell receptor (beta chain) sequence. These data come from a study of OX40 agonist ivuxolimab in advanced cancers. Study details: Ivuxolimab, which is an agonistic anti-OX40 (CD134) antibody, was administered to the patients. Those treated in dose escalation had hepatocellular carcinoma, melanoma, renal cell cancer or head and neck cancer. Averaging 60 years in age, with a range of roughly 23 to 80, the cohort was about 83% male. Three patients showed partial responses: one hepatocellular carcinoma and two cutaneous melanoma cases.

Assay used: immunoSEQ multiplex PCR; TCRdb lists only in-frame clones, some missing. The sample carries around 38,000 clones, about 92% recorded once. V gave up 2 bases and J gave up 6 bases; unmatched junction bases: 3. Per germline, CDR1 SGHVS and CDR2 FQNEAQ. There are 14 residues in the CDR3. The receptor was isolated from an adult with an advanced solid tumor such as melanoma, head and neck, liver or kidney cancer. The sample in question was CD4+ or CD8+ T cells sorted from blood, obtained in a trial of the OX40 agonist ivuxolimab. The rearrangement joins TRBV7-8 to TRBJ2-1, with TRBD2 identical over 8 bases. The CDR3 DNA follows: TGTGCCAGCAGCTTAAAACTAGCGGCCAATGAGCAGTTCTTC. As protein: CASSLKLAANEQFF.